The T cell receptor (beta chain) described here comes from a study of identical twins. The germline CDR1 and CDR2 sequences are SEHNR and FQNEAQ (reference sequence). J gave up 7 bases and V 3 bases, and 8 bases lay outside the gene matches. The CDR3 spans 15 residues. This clonotype was found many times. TCRdb re-derived calls from the 5' RACE reads in MiXCR, one entry per CDR3 protein. The sample contains under 300,000 distinct CDR3 sequences, about 8.9% of which appear only once. All donors comprised healthy Caucasians. These data were also filed under a second study, of yellow fever vaccine responses in identical twins.

The sequence was obtained from a woman under 30 in good health. Sequencing was done on a sample of CD8+ T cells sorted from blood. The V and J genes are TRBV7-9 and TRBJ2-4; TRBD2 matches 8 bases. The CDR3 sequence: CASSFGGGGGNIQYF. As DNA, the CDR3 is TGTGCCAGCAGCTTCGGGGGAGGCGGGGGGAACATTCAGTACTTC.